This TCR beta chain was sequenced for a study of monozygotic twins with inflammatory bowel disease. Findings and limits, study-wide: No single strong signal or clonotype associated with IBD was supported.

Note on this clonotype: The antigen is not known.

Germline CDR1 LGHDT, CDR2 YNNKEL (reference sequence). This CDR3 is built from 15 residues. The authors used approximately 3.5 ug of total RNA per TCR library. Added by template switching were UMIs that each held a 6-nucleotide sample barcode. Reprocessing the 5' RACE reads, TCRdb reports a single entry for every CDR3 protein and omits DNA. In total, the table holds approximately 330,000 distinct CDR3 sequences. The receptor was isolated from a human donor with ulcerative colitis or Crohn's disease, or a healthy co-twin of an affected twin (not recorded which). The sample was blood. V is TRBV3-1 and J is TRBJ2-7; checking the TCRdb D call of TRBD1 is not possible without DNA. The CDR3 protein is CASSQDVARVYEQYF.